Detailed here is one T cell receptor beta chain. What it binds is not known. These data belong to a study of cytomegalovirus exposure and HLA in healthy donors. General study results and limits: Later work found that TCR association rates differed between HLA loci; DRB1 had the most and HLA-C the fewest.

Trimming pared 3 bases from V and 6 bases from J, leaving 11 bases between. This CDR3 is built from 13 residues. CDR1 and CDR2 (germline): SNHLY, FYNNEI. In the PCR, 60 Vbeta and 13 Jbeta primers were used. Clones were read by immunoSEQ multiplex PCR, and TCRdb kept only the in-frame ones, dropping some. The sample yields fewer than 200,000 clones, under 85% seen once. This sequence joins TRBV2 and TRBJ1-1; no definite D call. The TCR comes from a woman in her late teens or twenties in good health and CMV-seropositive. Sequenced material: PBMCs. The CDR3 sequence is CASSEGILSEAFF. In DNA, the CDR3 is TGTGCCAGCAGTGAGGGCATCTTATCTGAAGCTTTCTTT.